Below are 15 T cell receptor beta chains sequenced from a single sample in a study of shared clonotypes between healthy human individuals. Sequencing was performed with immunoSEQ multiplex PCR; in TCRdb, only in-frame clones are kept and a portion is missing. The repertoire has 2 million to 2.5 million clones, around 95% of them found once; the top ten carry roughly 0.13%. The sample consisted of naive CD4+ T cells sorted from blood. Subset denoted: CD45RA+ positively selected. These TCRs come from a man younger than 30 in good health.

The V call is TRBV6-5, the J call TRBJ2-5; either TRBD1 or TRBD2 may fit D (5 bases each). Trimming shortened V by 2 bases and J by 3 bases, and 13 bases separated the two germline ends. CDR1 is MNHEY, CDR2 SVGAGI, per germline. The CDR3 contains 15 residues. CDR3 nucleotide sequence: TGTGCCAGCAGTTACACTTGGGACGTAGAAGAGACCCAGTACTTC. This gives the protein CASSYTWDVEETQYF.

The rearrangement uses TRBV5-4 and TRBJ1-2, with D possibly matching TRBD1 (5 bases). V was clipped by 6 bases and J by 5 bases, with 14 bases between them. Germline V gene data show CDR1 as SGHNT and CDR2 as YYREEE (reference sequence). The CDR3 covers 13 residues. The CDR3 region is CASNFRDVYGYTF. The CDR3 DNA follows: TGTGCCAGCAATTTTCGGGACGTGTATGGCTACACCTTC. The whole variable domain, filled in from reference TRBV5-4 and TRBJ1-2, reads ETGVTQSPTHLIKTRGQQVTLRCSSQSGHNTVSWYQQALGQGPQFIFQYYREEENGRGNFPPRFSGLQFPNYSSELNVNALELDDSALYLCASNFRDVYGYTFGSGTRLTVV.

The CDR3, as DNA: TGTGCCAGCAGTGTAGGCAGGGCGGCCAGCAATCAGCCCCAGCATTTT. It encodes CASSVGRAASNQPQHF. The chain uses TRBV2 and TRBJ1-5, with D tentatively TRBD1 (5 bases). The CDR3 consists of 16 residues. Per germline, CDR1 SNHLY and CDR2 FYNNEI. V dropped 4 bases and J dropped 1 base, with 14 bases sitting between them.

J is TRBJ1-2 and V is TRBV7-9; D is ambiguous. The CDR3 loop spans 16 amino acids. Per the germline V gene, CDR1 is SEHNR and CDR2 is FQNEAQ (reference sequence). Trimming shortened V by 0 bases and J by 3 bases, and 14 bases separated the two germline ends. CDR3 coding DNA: TGTGCCAGCAGCTTAGCTACCAGCAAGACTGACTATGGCTACACCTTC. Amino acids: CASSLATSKTDYGYTF.

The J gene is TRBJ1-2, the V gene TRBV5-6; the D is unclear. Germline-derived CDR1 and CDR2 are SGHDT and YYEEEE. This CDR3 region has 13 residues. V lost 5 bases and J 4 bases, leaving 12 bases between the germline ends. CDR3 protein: CASSLPGPYGYTF. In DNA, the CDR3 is TGTGCCAGCAGTCTGCCGGGCCCCTATGGCTACACCTTC.

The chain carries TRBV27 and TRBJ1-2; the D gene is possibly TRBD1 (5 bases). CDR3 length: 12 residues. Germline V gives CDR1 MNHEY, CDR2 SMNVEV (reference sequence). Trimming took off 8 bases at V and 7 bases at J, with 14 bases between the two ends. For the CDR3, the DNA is TGTGCCAGCGGGCGAACGGGGGGTGGCTACACCTTC. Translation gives CASGRTGGGYTF.

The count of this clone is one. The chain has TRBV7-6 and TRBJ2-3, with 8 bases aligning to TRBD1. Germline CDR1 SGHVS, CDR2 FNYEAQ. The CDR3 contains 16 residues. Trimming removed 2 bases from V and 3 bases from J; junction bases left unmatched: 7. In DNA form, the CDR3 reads TGTGCCAGCAGCTTACCCCGGACAGGGTTAACAGATACGCAGTATTTT. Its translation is CASSLPRTGLTDTQYF.

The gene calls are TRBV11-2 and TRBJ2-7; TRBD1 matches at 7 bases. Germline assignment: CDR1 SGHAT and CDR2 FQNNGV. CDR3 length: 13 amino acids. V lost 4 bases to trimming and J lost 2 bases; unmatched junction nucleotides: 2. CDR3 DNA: TGTGCCAGCAGCTCGGACAGGACCTACGAGCAGTACTTC. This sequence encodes CASSSDRTYEQYF.

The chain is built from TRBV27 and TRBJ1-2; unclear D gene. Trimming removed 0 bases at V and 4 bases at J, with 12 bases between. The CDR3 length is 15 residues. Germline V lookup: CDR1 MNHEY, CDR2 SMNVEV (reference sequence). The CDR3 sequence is CASSLSPLEAYGYTF. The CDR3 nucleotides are TGTGCCAGCAGTTTATCCCCCCTCGAGGCCTATGGCTACACCTTC.

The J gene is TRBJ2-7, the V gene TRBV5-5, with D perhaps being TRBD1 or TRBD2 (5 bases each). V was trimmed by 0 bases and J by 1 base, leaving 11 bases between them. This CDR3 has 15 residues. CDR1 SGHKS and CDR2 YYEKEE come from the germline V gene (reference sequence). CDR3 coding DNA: TGTGCCAGCAGCTTGGAGGGGACGCCATCCTACGAGCAGTACTTC. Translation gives CASSLEGTPSYEQYF.

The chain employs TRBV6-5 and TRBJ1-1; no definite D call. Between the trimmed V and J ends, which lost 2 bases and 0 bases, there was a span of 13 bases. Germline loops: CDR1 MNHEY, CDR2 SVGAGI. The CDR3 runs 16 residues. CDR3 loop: CASSYGVHTLNTEAFF. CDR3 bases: TGTGCCAGCAGTTACGGGGTCCATACTTTGAACACTGAAGCTTTCTTT.

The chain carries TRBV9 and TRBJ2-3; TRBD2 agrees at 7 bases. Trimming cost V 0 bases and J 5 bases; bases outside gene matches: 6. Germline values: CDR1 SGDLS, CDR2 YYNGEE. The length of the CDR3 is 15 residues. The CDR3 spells CASSVEAGDLDTQYF. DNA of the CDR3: TGTGCCAGCAGCGTAGAGGCGGGAGATCTAGATACGCAGTATTTT. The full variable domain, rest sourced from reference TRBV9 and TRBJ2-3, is DSGVTQTPKHLITATGQRVTLRCSPRSGDLSVYWYQQSLDQGLQFLIQYYNGEERAKGNILERFSAQQFPDLHSELNLSSLELGDSALYFCASSVEAGDLDTQYFGPGTRLTVL.

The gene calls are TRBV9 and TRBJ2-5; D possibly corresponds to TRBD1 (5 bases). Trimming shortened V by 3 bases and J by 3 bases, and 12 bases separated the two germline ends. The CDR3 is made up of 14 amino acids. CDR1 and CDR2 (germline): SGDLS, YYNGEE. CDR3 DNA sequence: TGTGCCAGCAGCGAAGGGGCAGGGAAAGAGACCCAGTACTTC. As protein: CASSEGAGKETQYF.

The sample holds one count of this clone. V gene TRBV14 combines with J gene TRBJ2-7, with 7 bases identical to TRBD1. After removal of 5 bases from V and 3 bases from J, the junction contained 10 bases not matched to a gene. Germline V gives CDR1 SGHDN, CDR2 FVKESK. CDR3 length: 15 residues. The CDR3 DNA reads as TGTGCCAGCAGCAGTAAAACAGGGGTGAGCTACGAGCAGTACTTC. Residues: CASSSKTGVSYEQYF.

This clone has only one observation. DNA of the CDR3: TGTGCCAGCACCGGACAGAATAATGAAAAACTGTTTTTT. Translation: CASTGQNNEKLFF. The chain links TRBV6-5 to TRBJ1-4; D may be TRBD1 (6 bases). Germline-derived CDR1 and CDR2 are MNHEY and SVGAGI. CDR3 length: 13 residues. V was cut by 7 bases and J by 4 bases, with 10 bases left in between.